Following are 11 T cell receptor beta chains from one sample sequenced in a study of cytomegalovirus exposure and HLA in healthy donors. The primer mix had 60 Vbeta and 13 Jbeta primers. Sequenced by immunoSEQ multiplex PCR; TCRdb stores in-frame clones only, minus some. The table has around 130,000 clones, 70% to 80% seen once. Sequencing used PBMCs. These receptors all come from a man under 40 in good health and CMV-seronegative.

This clone was counted a single time. The chain carries TRBV4-2 and TRBJ1-1; D unclear. The CDR3 length is 18 residues. Trimming took off 2 bases at V and 4 bases at J, with 23 bases between the two ends. Germline V gene data show CDR1 as LGHNA and CDR2 as YNFKEQ. The CDR3 DNA is TGTGCCAGCAGCCAATTTTTTTCTCGGAGGAAGTTTCTCACTGAAGCTTTCTTT. It is translated as CASSQFFSRRKFLTEAFF.

The rearrangement uses TRBV4-1 and TRBJ1-1; D gene uncertain. The germline CDR1 and CDR2 sequences are MGHRA and YSYEKL. This CDR3 spans 14 amino acids. V was trimmed by 0 bases and J by 7 bases, leaving 12 bases between them. CDR3 DNA: TGCGCCAGCAGCCAAGAGGCGGTGATGAGTGAAGCTTTCTTT. Translating gives CASSQEAVMSEAFF.

The chain uses TRBV7-2 and TRBJ2-3; D gene ambiguous. The CDR3 has 14 residues. CDR1 and CDR2 from the germline V gene are SGHTA and FQGNSA. Trimming took off 1 base at V and 0 bases at J, with 5 bases between the two ends. The CDR3 DNA sequence: TGTGCCAGCAGCTTAGAAACTAGCACAGATACGCAGTATTTT. Translated: CASSLETSTDTQYF.

The chain employs TRBV18 and TRBJ1-1, with D possibly TRBD1 on 5 matching bases. V dropped 2 bases and J dropped 1 base, with 17 bases sitting between them. The CDR3 extends over 17 amino acids. Germline values: CDR1 KGHSH, CDR2 LQKENI. CDR3 bases: TGTGCCAGCTCACCATCTGACGGGGGGACCAGGAACACTGAAGCTTTCTTT. Translation: CASSPSDGGTRNTEAFF. The whole variable domain, filled in from reference TRBV18 and TRBJ1-1, reads NAGVMQNPRHLVRRRGQEARLRCSPMKGHSHVYWYRQLPEEGLKFMVYLQKENIIDESGMPKERFSAEFPKEGPSILRIQQVVRGDSAAYFCASSPSDGGTRNTEAFFGQGTRLTVV.

This clone was recorded once. The J gene is TRBJ2-1, the V gene TRBV6-5, with 7 bases matching TRBD1. The germline V gene has CDR1 MNHEY and CDR2 SVGAGI. The CDR3 consists of 16 residues. The J segment lost 6 bases and the V segment lost 2 bases, leaving 10 bases of the junction unmatched. The CDR3 DNA is TGTGCCAGCAGTTACCGGGGACAGTGGCCACTCAATGAGCAGTTCTTC. Protein sequence: CASSYRGQWPLNEQFF.

The chain combines TRBV5-6 with TRBJ2-7, with 8 bases aligning to TRBD1. The J segment lost 0 bases and the V segment lost 4 bases, leaving 3 bases of the junction unmatched. This CDR3 is 14 amino acids long. CDR1 SGHDT and CDR2 YYEEEE come from the germline V gene. The CDR3 spells CASSRGQGSYEQYF. The CDR3 bases are TGTGCCAGCAGCCGAGGACAGGGCTCCTACGAGCAGTACTTC.

The CDR3 nucleotides read TGTGCCAGTAGCCTCACGGGGACAGTAGGGAATCAGCCCCAGCATTTT. Amino acid sequence: CASSLTGTVGNQPQHF. The chain is built from TRBV27 and TRBJ1-5; 7 bases map to TRBD1. The length of the CDR3 is 16 residues. V lost 9 bases and J lost 4; bases outside the gene matches: 15. The V gene's germline CDR1 is MNHEY and CDR2 SMNVEV (reference sequence).

V is TRBV27 and J is TRBJ1-1, with unresolved D. Germline V gives CDR1 MNHEY, CDR2 SMNVEV (reference sequence). Trimming took off 3 bases at V and 2 bases at J, with 7 bases between the two ends. The CDR3 has 13 amino acids. The CDR3 DNA reads TGTGCCAGCAGTTTTACTTTAAACACTGAAGCTTTCTTT. Its translation is CASSFTLNTEAFF.

This clone was picked up a small number of times. This sequence joins TRBV5-1 and TRBJ2-2, with D tentatively TRBD1 (7 bases). The CDR3 has 18 amino acids. V was cut by 3 bases and J by 1 base, with 19 bases left in between. The germline V gene encodes CDR1 SGHRS and CDR2 YFSETQ. The CDR3 region is CASSSGRRDSQNTGELFF. CDR3 nucleotide sequence: TGCGCCAGCAGCTCGGGCCGGAGGGACAGCCAGAACACCGGGGAGCTGTTTTTT.

The chain joins TRBV6-1 to TRBJ2-7; 9 nucleotides line up with TRBD1. V dropped 5 bases and J dropped 3; count of bases not matched to a gene: 8. Germline V gives CDR1 MNHNS, CDR2 SASEGT. The CDR3 covers 15 residues. CDR3 loop: CASSRKGQGVYEQYF. The CDR3 DNA follows: TGTGCCAGCAGTCGGAAGGGACAGGGAGTCTACGAGCAGTACTTC.

Comment on this clone: The junction shows a germline mismatch at one end, possibly a read error. CDR3 loop: CASSLGRQGESCF. Here the CDR3 DNA reads TGTGCCAGCAGCTTAGGGAGACAGGGAGAGTCCTGCTTT. The chain recombines TRBV11-2 with TRBJ1-1, with 7 bases aligning to TRBD1. CDR1 and CDR2 from the germline V gene are SGHAT and FQNNGV. This CDR3 is 13 amino acids long.